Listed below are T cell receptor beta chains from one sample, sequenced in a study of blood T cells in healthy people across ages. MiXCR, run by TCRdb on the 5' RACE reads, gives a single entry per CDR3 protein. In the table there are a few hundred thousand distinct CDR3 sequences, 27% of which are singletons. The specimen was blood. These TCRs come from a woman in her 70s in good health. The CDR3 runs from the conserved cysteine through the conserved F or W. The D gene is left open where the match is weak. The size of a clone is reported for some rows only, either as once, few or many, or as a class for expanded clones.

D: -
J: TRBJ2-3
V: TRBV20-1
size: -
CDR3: CSARDPLGPGDTQYF
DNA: TGCAGTGCTAGAGATCCCCTAGGGCCCGGAGATACGCAGTATTTT

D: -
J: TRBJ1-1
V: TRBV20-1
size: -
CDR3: CSASSQTMGEAFF
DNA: TGCAGTGCTAGTTCACAAACTATGGGTGAAGCTTTCTTT

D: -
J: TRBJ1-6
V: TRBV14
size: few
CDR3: CASSQEGVLGSYNSPLHF
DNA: TGTGCCAGCAGCCAAGAGGGGGTTCTGGGTTCCTATAATTCACCCCTCCACTTT

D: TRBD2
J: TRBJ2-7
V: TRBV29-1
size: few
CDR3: CSVGGLVQSSSYEQYF
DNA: TGCAGCGTGGGAGGACTAGTCCAGTCCAGCTCCTACGAGCAGTACTTC

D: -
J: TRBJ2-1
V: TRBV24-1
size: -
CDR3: CATSDFDEPSSYNEQFF
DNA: TGTGCCACCAGTGATTTCGACGAGCCGTCCTCCTACAATGAGCAGTTCTTC

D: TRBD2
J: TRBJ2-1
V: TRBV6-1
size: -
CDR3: CASSEVGRGRNEQFF
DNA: TGTGCCAGCAGTGAAGTCGGGAGGGGGAGGAATGAGCAGTTCTTC

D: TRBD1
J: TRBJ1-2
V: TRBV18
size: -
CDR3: CASSPLSGTEDF
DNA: TGTGCCAGCTCACCACTATCCGGGACAGAAGACTTC

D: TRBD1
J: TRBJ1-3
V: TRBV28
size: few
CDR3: CASRSGTADSGNTIYF
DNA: TGTGCCAGCAGGTCCGGGACAGCAGACTCTGGAAACACCATATATTTT

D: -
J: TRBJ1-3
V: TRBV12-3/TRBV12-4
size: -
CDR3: CASSFQGSGNTIYF
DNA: TGTGCCAGCAGTTTTCAGGGCTCTGGAAACACCATATATTTT

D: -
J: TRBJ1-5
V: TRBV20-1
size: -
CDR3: CSARDGGDGNQPQHF
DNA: TGCAGTGCTAGAGATGGCGGGGATGGCAATCAGCCCCAGCATTTT

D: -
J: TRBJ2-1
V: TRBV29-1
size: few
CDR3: CSVGGLQGSNNEQFF
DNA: TGCAGCGTTGGGGGCCTACAGGGATCAAACAATGAGCAGTTCTTC

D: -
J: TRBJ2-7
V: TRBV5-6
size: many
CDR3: CASSLVGDEQYF
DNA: TGTGCCAGCAGCTTGGTGGGGGACGAGCAGTACTTC

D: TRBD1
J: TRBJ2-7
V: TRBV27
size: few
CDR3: CASRKDRGTGEQYF
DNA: TGTGCCAGCAGGAAGGACAGGGGGACTGGCGAGCAGTACTTC

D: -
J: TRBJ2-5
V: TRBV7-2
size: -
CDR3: CASSLGTFKETQYF
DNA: TGTGCCAGCAGCTTAGGGACGTTTAAAGAGACCCAGTACTTC

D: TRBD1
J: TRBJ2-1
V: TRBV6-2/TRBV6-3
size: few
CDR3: CTSSYFRTGNEQFF
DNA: TGTACCAGCAGTTACTTCCGGACAGGTAATGAGCAGTTCTTC

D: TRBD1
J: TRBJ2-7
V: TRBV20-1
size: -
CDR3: CSARDPATGDSYEQYF
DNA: TGCAGTGCTAGAGACCCAGCGACAGGGGACTCCTACGAGCAGTACTTC

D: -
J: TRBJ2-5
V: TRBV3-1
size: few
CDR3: CASSQPGETQYF
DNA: TGTGCCAGCAGCCAACCCGGAGAGACCCAGTACTTC

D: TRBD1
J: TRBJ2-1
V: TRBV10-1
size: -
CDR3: CASSGPGGGEQFF
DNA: TGCGCCAGCAGTGGCCCAGGGGGCGGTGAGCAGTTCTTC

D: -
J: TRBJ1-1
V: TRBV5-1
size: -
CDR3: CASSLGSSGTEAFF
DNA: TGCGCCAGCAGCTTGGGATCCTCGGGCACTGAAGCTTTCTTT

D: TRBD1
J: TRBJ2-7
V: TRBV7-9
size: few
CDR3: CASSSLPGTGTYEQYF
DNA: TGTGCCAGCAGCTCCCTACCCGGGACAGGGACCTACGAGCAGTACTTC

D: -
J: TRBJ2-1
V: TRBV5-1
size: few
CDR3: CASSNRDSSRNEQFF
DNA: TGCGCCAGCAGCAACCGGGACTCCTCTCGGAATGAGCAGTTCTTC

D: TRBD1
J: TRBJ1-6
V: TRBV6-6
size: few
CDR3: CASNNDKGQGTSPLHF
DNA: TGTGCCAGCAATAACGACAAGGGACAGGGAACTTCACCCCTCCACTTT

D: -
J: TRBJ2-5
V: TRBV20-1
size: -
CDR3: CSAQRWSTETQYF
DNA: TGCAGTGCCCAAAGGTGGAGTACAGAGACCCAGTACTTC

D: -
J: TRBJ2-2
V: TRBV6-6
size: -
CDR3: CASSGGVGNTGELFF
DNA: TGTGCCAGCAGTGGAGGGGTTGGGAACACCGGGGAGCTGTTTTTT

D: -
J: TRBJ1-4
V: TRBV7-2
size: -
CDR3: CASSFTSNNEKLFF
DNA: TGTGCCAGCAGCTTTACGAGTAATAATGAAAAACTGTTTTTT

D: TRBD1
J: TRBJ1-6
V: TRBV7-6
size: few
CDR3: CASSFQGENSPLHF
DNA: TGTGCCAGCAGCTTCCAGGGGGAAAATTCACCCCTCCACTTT

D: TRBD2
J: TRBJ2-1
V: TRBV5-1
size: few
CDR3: CASSLAGLAGEEQFF
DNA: TGCGCCAGCAGCTTGGCGGGACTAGCGGGAGAAGAGCAGTTCTTC

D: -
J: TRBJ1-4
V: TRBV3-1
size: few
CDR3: CASSQAAGGLNEKLFF
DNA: TGTGCCAGCAGCCAAGCAGCCGGGGGACTAAATGAAAAACTGTTTTTT

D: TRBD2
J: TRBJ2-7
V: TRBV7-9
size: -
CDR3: CASSFLAGNSYEQYF
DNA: TGTGCCAGCAGTTTCCTAGCGGGAAACTCCTACGAGCAGTACTTC

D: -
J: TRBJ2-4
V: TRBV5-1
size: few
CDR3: CASSLVQAGKNIQYF
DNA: TGCGCCAGCAGCTTGGTACAGGCGGGCAAAAACATTCAGTACTTC

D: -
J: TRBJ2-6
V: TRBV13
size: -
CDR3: CASSPPLWFSGANVLTF
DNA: TGTGCCAGCAGCCCCCCCCTGTGGTTCTCTGGGGCCAACGTCCTGACTTTC

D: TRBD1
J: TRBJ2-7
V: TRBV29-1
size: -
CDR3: CSHPRDSTYEQYF
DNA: TGCAGCCATCCAAGGGACAGCACCTACGAGCAGTACTTC

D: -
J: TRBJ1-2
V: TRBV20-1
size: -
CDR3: CSAIANYGYTF
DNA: TGCAGTGCTATCGCTAACTATGGCTACACCTTC

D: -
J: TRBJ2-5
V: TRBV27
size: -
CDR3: CVSSPGHLQETQYF
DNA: TGTGTCAGCAGTCCCGGACACCTCCAAGAGACCCAGTACTTC

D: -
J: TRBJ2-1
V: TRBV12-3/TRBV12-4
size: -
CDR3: CASSARGLRDEQFF
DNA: TGTGCCAGCAGTGCCAGGGGCCTTAGGGATGAGCAGTTCTTC

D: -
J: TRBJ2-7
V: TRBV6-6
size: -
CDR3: CASSRHPQQYF
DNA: TGTGCCAGCAGCCGACACCCACAGCAGTACTTC

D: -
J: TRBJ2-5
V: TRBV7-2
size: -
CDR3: CASSLTHTETQYF
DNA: TGTGCCAGCAGCTTAACGCACACAGAGACCCAGTACTTC

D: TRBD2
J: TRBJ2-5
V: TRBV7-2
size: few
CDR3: CASSLGTIIETQYF
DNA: TGTGCCAGCAGCTTGGGGACTATCATTGAGACCCAGTACTTC

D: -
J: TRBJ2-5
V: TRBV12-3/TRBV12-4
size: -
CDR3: CASSSMGLPGETQYF
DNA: TGTGCCAGCAGTTCCATGGGACTCCCGGGGGAGACCCAGTACTTC

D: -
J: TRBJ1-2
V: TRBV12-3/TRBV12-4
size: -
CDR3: CASQTDTYGYTF
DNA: TGTGCCAGCCAGACCGACACCTATGGCTACACCTTC